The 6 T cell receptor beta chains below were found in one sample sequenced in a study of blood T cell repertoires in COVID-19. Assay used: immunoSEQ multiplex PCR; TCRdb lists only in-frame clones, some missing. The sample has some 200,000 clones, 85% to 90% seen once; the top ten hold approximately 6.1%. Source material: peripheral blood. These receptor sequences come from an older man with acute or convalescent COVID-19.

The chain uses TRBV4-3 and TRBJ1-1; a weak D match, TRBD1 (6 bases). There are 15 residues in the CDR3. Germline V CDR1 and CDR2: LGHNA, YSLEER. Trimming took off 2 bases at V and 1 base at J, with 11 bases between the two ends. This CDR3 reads CASSQHGGANTEAFF. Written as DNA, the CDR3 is TGCGCCAGCAGCCAACATGGGGGGGCGAACACTGAAGCTTTCTTT.

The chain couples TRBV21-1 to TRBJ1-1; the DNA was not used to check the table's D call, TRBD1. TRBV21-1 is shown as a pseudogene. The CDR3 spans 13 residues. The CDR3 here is CASSSGKNTEAFF. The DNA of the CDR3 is TGTGCCAGCAGCTCAGGGAAGAACACTGAAGCTTTCTTT.

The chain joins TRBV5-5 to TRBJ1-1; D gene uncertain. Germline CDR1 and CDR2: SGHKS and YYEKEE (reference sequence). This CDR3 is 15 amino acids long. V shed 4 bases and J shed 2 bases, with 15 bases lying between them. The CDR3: CASSDHPGGNTEAFF. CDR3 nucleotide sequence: TGTGCCAGCAGCGACCATCCAGGTGGAAACACTGAAGCTTTCTTT.

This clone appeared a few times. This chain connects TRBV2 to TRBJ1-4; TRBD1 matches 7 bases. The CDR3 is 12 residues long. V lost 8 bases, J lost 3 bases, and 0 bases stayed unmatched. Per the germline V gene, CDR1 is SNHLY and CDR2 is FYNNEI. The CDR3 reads CASQGANEKLFF. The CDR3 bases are TGTGCCAGCCAGGGGGCTAATGAAAAACTGTTTTTT. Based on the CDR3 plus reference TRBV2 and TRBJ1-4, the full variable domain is EPEVTQTPSHQVTQMGQEVILRCVPISNHLYFYWYRQILGQKVEFLVSFYNNEISEKSEIFDDQFSVERPDGSNFTLKIRSTKLEDSAMYFCASQGANEKLFFGSGTQLSVL.

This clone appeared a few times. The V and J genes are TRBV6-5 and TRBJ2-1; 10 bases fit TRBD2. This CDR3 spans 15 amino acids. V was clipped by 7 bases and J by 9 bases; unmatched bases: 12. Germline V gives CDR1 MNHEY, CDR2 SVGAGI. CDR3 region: CASTPGLAGVGEQFF. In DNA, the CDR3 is TGTGCCAGCACCCCGGGGCTAGCGGGAGTTGGTGAGCAGTTCTTC.

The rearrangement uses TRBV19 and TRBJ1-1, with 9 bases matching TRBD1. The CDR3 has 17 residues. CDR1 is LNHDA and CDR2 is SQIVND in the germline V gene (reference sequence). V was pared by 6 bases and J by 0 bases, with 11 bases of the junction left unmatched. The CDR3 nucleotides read TGTGCCAGTAGGTCACAGGGGGCGATCGCTATGAACACTGAAGCTTTCTTT. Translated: CASRSQGAIAMNTEAFF.